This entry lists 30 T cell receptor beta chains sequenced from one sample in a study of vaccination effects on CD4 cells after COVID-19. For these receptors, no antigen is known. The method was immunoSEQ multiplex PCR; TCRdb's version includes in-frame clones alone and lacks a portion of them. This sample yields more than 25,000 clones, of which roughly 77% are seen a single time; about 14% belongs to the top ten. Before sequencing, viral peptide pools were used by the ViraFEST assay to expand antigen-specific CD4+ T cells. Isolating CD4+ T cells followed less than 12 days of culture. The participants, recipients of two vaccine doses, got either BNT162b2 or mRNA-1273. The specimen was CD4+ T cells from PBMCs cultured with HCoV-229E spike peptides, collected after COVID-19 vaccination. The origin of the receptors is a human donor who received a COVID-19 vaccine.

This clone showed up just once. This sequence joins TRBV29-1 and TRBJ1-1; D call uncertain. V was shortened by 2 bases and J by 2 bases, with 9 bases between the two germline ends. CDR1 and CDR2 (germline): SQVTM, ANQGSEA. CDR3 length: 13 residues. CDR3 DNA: TGCAGCGTTGAACGGGGTGGAAACACTGAAGCTTTCTTT. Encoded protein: CSVERGGNTEAFF. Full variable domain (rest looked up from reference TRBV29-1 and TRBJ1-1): SAVISQKPSRDICQRGTSLTIQCQVDSQVTMMFWYRQQPGQSLTLIATANQGSEATYESGFVIDKFPISRPNLTFSTLTVSNMSPEDSSIYLCSVERGGNTEAFFGQGTRLTVV.

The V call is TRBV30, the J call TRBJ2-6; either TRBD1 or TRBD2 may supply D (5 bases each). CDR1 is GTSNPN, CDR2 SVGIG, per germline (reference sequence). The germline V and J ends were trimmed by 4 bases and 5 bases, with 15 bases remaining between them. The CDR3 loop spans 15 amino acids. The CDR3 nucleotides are TGTGCCTGGAAGGAACGGGGCGCTCGGGCCAACGTCCTGACTTTC. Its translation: CAWKERGARANVLTF.

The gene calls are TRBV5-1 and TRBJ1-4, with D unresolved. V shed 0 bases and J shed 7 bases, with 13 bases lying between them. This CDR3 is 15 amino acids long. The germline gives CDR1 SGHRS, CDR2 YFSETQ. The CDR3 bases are TGCGCCAGCAGCTTGGGGTCCTTCAAGTTTGAAAAACTGTTTTTT. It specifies CASSLGSFKFEKLFF.

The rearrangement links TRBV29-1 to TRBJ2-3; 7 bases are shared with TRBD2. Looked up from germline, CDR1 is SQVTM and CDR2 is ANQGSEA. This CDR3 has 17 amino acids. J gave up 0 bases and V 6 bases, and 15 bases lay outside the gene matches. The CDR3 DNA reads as TGCAGCGTCCCCTTTGGGGGGGGAGCCTCTAGCACAGATACGCAGTATTTT. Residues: CSVPFGGGASSTDTQYF.

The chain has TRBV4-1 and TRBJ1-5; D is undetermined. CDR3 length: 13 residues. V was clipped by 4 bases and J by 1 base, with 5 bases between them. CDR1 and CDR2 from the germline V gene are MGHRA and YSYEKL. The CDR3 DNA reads TGCGCCAGCAGCCGCCCCAGCAATCAGCCCCAGCATTTT. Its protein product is CASSRPSNQPQHF.

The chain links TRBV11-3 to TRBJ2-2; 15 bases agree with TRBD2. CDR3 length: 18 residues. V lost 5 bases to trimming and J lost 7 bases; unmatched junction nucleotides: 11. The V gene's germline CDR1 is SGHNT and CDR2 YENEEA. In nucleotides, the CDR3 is TGTGCCAGCAGCCCTCGGACTAGCGGGAGGGCCGTCGGCGGGGAGCTGTTTTTT. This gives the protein CASSPRTSGRAVGGELFF.

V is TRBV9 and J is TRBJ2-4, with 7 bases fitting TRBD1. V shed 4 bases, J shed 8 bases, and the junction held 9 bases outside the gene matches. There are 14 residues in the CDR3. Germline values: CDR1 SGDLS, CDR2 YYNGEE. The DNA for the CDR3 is TGTGCCAGCAGCCTAAGGACAGGTTTTGACATTCAGTACTTC. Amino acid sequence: CASSLRTGFDIQYF.

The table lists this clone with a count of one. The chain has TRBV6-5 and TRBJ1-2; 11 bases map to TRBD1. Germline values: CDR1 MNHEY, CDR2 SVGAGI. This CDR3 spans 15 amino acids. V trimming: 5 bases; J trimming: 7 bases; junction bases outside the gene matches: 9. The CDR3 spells CASSQSGQGVFGYTF. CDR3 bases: TGTGCCAGCAGTCAGTCGGGACAGGGGGTATTTGGCTACACCTTC.

CDR3: CASSIVDRATEAFF. For the CDR3, the DNA is TGTGCCAGTAGTATAGTTGACAGGGCTACTGAAGCTTTCTTT. The chain couples TRBV19 to TRBJ1-1; 7 nucleotides align to TRBD1. Germline CDR1 and CDR2: LNHDA and SQIVND (reference sequence). The ends lost 1 base at V and 5 bases at J; junction bases unmatched: 4. This CDR3 has 14 residues.

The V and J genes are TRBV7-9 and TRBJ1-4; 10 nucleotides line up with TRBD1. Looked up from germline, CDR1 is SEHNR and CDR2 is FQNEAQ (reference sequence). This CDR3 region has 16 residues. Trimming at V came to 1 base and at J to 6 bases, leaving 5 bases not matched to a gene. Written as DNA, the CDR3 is TGTGCCAGCAGCTTAGGGACAGGGGGGTTCTATGAAAAACTGTTTTTT. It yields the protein CASSLGTGGFYEKLFF.

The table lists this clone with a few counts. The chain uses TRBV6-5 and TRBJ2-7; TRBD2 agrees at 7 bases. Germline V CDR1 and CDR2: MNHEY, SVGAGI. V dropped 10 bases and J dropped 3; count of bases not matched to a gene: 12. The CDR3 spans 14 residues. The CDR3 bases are TGTGCCACCGGGGTAGCGGGCCGGAGCTACGAGCAGTACTTC. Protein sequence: CATGVAGRSYEQYF.

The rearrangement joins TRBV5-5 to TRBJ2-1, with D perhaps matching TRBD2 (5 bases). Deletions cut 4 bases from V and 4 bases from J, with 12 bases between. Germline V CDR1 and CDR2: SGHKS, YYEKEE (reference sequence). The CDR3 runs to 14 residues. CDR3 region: CASSMGSGYNEQFF. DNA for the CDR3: TGTGCCAGCAGCATGGGCTCGGGGTACAATGAGCAGTTCTTC.

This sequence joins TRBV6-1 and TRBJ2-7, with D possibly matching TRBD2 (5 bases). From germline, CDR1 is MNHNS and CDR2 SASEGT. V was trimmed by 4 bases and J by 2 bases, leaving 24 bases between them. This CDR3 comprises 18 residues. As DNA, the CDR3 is TGTGCCAGCAGTGGCGGCGGGTTATCGGTGGGGTCCCCCTACGAGCAGTACTTC. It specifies CASSGGGLSVGSPYEQYF.

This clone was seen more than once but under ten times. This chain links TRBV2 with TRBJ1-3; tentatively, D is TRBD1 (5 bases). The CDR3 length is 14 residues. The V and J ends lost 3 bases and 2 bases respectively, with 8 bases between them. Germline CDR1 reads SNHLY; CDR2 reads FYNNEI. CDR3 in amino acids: CASSEGVPGNTIYF. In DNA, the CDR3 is TGTGCCAGCAGTGAGGGGGTCCCTGGAAACACCATATATTTT.

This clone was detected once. CDR3 sequence: CASTAYGAARLFF. CDR3 DNA sequence: TGTGCCTCGACCGCATATGGGGCAGCCAGGCTGTTTTTT. The chain carries TRBV30 and TRBJ1-4; a possible D gene is TRBD1 (5 bases). CDR3 length: 13 amino acids. Between the trimmed V and J ends, which lost 7 bases and 14 bases, there was a span of 23 bases. The V gene's germline CDR1 is GTSNPN and CDR2 SVGIG (reference sequence).

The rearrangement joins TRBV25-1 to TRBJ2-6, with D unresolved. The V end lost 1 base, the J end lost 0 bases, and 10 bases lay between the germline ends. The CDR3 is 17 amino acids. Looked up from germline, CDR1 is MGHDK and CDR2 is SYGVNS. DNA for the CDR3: TGTGCCAGCAGTGAATTAGGCCAGAGCTCTGGGGCCAACGTCCTGACTTTC. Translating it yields CASSELGQSSGANVLTF.

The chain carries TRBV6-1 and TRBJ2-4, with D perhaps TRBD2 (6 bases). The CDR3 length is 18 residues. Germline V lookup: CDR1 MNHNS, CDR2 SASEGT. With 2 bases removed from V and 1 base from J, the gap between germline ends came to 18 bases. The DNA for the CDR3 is TGTGCCAGCAGTGAAATTCGGGGCGGGACGGGGGCCAAAAACATTCAGTACTTC. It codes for CASSEIRGGTGAKNIQYF.

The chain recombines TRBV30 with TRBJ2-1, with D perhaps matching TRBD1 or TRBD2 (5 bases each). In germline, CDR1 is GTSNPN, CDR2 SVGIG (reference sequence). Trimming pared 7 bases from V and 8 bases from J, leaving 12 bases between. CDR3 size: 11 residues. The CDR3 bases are TGTGCCTTTCCGCGAGGGGATGAGCAGTTCTTC. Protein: CAFPRGDEQFF. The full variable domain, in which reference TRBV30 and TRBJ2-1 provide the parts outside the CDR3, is SQTIHQWPATLVQPVGSPLSLECTVEGTSNPNLYWYRQAAGRGLQLLFYSVGIGQISSEVPQNLSASRPQDRQFILSSKKLLLSDSGFYLCAFPRGDEQFFGPGTRLTVL.

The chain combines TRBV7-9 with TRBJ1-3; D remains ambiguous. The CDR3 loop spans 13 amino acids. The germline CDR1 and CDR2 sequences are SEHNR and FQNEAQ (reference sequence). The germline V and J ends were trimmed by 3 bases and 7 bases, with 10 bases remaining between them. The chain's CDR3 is CASSLEGGNTIYF. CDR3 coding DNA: TGTGCCAGCAGCTTGGAGGGAGGCAACACCATATATTTT.

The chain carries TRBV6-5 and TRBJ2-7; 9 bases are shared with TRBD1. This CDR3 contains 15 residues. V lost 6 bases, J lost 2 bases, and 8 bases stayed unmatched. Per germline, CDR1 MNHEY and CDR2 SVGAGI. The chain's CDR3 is CASRTYTGGTYEQYF. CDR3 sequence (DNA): TGTGCCAGCAGAACATACACAGGGGGCACCTACGAGCAGTACTTC.

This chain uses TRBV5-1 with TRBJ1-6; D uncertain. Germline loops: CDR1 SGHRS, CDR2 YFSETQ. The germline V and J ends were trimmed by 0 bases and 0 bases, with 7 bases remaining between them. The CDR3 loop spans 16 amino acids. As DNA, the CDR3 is TGCGCCAGCAGCTTGGCCGGTAGCTCCTATAATTCACCCCTCCACTTT. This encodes CASSLAGSSYNSPLHF.

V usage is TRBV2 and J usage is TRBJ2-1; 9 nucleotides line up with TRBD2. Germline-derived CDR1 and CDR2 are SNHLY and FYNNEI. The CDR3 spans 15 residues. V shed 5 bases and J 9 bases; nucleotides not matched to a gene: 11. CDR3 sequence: CASSREVAGAREQFF. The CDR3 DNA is TGTGCCAGCAGTCGGGAGGTAGCGGGGGCTCGTGAGCAGTTCTTC.

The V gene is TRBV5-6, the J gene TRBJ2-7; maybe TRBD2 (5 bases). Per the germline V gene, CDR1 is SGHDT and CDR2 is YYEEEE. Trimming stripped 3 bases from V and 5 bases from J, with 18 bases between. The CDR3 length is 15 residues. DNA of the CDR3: TGTGCCAGCAGCTCCGCGGGTTTTTCAAGAAACGAGCAGTACTTC. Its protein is CASSSAGFSRNEQYF.

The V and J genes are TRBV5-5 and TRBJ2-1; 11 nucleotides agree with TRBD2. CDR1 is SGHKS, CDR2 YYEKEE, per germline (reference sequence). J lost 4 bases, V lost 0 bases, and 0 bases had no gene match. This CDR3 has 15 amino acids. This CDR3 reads CASSLGTSGYNEQFF. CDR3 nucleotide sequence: TGTGCCAGCAGCTTGGGGACTAGCGGGTACAATGAGCAGTTCTTC.

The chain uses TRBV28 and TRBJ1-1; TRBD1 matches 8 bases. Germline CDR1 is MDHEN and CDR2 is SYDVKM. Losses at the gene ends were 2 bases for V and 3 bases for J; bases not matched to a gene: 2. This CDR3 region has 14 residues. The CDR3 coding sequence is TGTGCCAGCAGTTTACAGGGGGCGCACACTGAAGCTTTCTTT. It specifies CASSLQGAHTEAFF.

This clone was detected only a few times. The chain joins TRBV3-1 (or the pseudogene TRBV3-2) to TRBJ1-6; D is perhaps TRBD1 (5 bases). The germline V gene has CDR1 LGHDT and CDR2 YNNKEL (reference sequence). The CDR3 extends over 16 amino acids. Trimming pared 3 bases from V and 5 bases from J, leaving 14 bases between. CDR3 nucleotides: TGTGCCAGCAGCCAGCTACCCCCGGGGGATAATTCACCCCTCCACTTT. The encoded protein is CASSQLPPGDNSPLHF.

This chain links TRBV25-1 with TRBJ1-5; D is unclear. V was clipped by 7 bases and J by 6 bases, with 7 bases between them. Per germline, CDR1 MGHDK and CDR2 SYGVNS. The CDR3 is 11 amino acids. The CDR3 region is CASTKFQPQHF. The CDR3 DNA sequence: TGTGCCAGCACCAAGTTTCAGCCCCAGCATTTT.

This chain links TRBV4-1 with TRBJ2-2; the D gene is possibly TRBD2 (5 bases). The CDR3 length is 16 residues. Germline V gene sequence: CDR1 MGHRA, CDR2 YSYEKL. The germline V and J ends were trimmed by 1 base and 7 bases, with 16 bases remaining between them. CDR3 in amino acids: CASSQGFRGRSGELFF. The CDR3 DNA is TGCGCCAGCAGCCAAGGGTTCCGAGGGCGCAGCGGGGAGCTGTTTTTT.

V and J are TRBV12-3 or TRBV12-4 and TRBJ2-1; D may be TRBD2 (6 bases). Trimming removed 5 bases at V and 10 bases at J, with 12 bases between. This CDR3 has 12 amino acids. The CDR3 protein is CASSDRGREQFF. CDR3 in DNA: TGTGCCAGCAGTGATCGGGGGAGGGAGCAGTTCTTC.

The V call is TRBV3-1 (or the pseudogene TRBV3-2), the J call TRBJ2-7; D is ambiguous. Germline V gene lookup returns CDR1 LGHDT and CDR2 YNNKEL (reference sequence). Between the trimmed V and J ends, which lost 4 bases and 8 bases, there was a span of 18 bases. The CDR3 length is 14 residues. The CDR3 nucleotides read TGTGCCAGCAGCCTAAAGTGGGGTGCTGACAAGCAGTACTTC. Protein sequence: CASSLKWGADKQYF.